This passage covers 21 T cell receptor beta chains from one sample sequenced in a study of tumor-infiltrating lymphocytes in primary liver carcinoma. DNA and RNA were both co-extracted from 20-30 mg of bulk tissue that had not been sorted. The researchers produced TCR beta cDNA from roughly 550 ng total RNA with a constant-region primer. Construction of TCR beta libraries relied on three successive nested multiplex PCR rounds employing slightly modified ARM-PCR. The two initial PCR rounds, around 11 cycles each, used TRBV1-TRBV30 forward and C-beta reverse primers. TCRdb ran MiXCR on the multiplex PCR reads and lists one entry per CDR3 protein. This sample has roughly 80,000 distinct CDR3 sequences, with 69% found just once. Material: tumor-adjacent normal liver tissue. The receptors derive from a man in his forties or fifties with primary liver carcinoma and hepatitis B virus infection.

The V gene is TRBV6-2 or TRBV6-3, the J gene TRBJ1-5; weak D call: TRBD1 (6 bases). The CDR3 is made up of 14 amino acids. In germline, CDR1 is MNHEY, CDR2 SVGEGT. The CDR3 sequence: CISRPTGQNQPQHF. In DNA, the CDR3 is TGTATCAGCAGGCCGACAGGCCAGAATCAGCCCCAGCATTTT.

The V and J genes are TRBV2 and TRBJ1-2, with D possibly TRBD1 on 6 matching bases. V lost 6 bases and J lost 4, with 15 bases in between. The V gene's germline CDR1 is SNHLY and CDR2 FYNNEI. The CDR3 runs 14 residues. The CDR3: CASRPRGGGYGYTF. CDR3 DNA sequence: TGTGCCAGCAGACCCAGGGGAGGAGGCTATGGCTACACCTTC.

This clonotype was observed many times. The V gene is TRBV5-1, the J gene TRBJ1-1; D ambiguous. Trimming pared 4 bases from V and 1 base from J, leaving 17 bases between. Germline V gene data show CDR1 as SGHRS and CDR2 as YFSETQ. CDR3 length equals 16 residues. This CDR3 reads CASSPTPLGSNTEAFF. CDR3 nucleotides: TGCGCCAGCAGCCCCACCCCATTGGGGTCGAACACTGAAGCTTTCTTT.

This clonotype was detected only a few times. The rearrangement links TRBV2 to TRBJ2-7; maybe TRBD1 (6 bases). The CDR3 is made up of 13 amino acids. Deletions cut 6 bases from V and 1 base from J, with 10 bases between. Germline CDR1 is SNHLY and CDR2 is FYNNEI. The CDR3 nucleotides read TGTGCCAGCAGGGGGGACAATTCCTACGAGCAGTACTTC. It encodes CASRGDNSYEQYF.

This clonotype was counted many times. The chain is built from TRBV5-6 and TRBJ2-7; the match to TRBD1 covers 8 bases. The germline V gene encodes CDR1 SGHDT and CDR2 YYEEEE. The CDR3 is 15 amino acids. V lost 1 base, J lost 3 bases, and 6 bases stayed unmatched. The CDR3 DNA sequence: TGTGCCAGCAGCTTGCCCGGGACAGGCGGCTACGAGCAGTACTTC. Its translation is CASSLPGTGGYEQYF.

As concerns this clonotype: In this CDR3 the conserved last residue, phenylalanine or tryptophan, is missing, so a read error is likely. The chain employs TRBV6-1 and TRBJ2-7; 7 bases are a match to TRBD1. This CDR3 has 14 amino acids. CDR1 MNHNS and CDR2 SASEGT come from the germline V gene. The CDR3 DNA reads as TGTGTCAGCATGGTGGACAGGCTGGTCAACGAGCAGTACTAC. This codes for CVSMVDRLVNEQYY.

A note on this clonotype: The CDR3 does not end in the conserved phenylalanine or tryptophan, so this is likely a read error. The DNA is omitted, as the CDR3 cannot be located on it reliably, and the CDR3 follows TCRdb's listing. This chain joins TRBV12-3 or TRBV12-4 and TRBJ2-5. The CDR3 is 14 amino acids long, termini counted. CDR3 amino acids: CASSFAETGETQNL.

This clonotype has ten or more counts. The chain carries TRBV6-1 and TRBJ2-6, with a tentative D call TRBD2 (5 bases). Trimming took 5 bases from V and 0 from J, leaving 11 bases between them. Germline lookup yields CDR1 MNHNS and CDR2 SASEGT. This CDR3 comprises 16 residues. The CDR3 here is CASSPEDGSGANVLTF. In nucleotides, the CDR3 is TGTGCCAGCAGTCCGGAGGATGGCTCTGGGGCCAACGTCCTGACTTTC.

Comment on this clonotype: A much larger clone differs from this one at a single base, so this may be a read error. This rearrangement joins TRBV5-1 to TRBJ1-3; D possibly corresponds to TRBD1 (5 bases). The germline V and J ends were trimmed by 4 bases and 0 bases, with 20 bases remaining between them. CDR3 length equals 18 residues. Germline loops: CDR1 SGHRS, CDR2 YFSETQ. For the CDR3, the DNA is TGCGCCAGCAGCAATGGCTGGAGAGGGGCCCTCTCTGGAAACACCATATATTTT. It is translated as CASSNGWRGALSGNTIYF. Full variable domain (rest looked up from reference TRBV5-1 and TRBJ1-3): KAGVTQTPRYLIKTRGQQVTLSCSPISGHRSVSWYQQTPGQGLQFLFEYFSETQRNKGNFPGRFSGRQFSNSRSEMNVSTLELGDSALYLCASSNGWRGALSGNTIYFGEGSWLTVV.

The rearrangement uses TRBV5-4 and TRBJ2-3, with D perhaps TRBD2 (5 bases). Between the trimmed V and J ends, which lost 4 bases and 4 bases, there was a span of 19 bases. This CDR3 has 16 residues. Germline CDR1 SGHNT, CDR2 YYREEE (reference sequence). The CDR3 sequence is CASSGLVGVRPDTQYF. In DNA, the CDR3 is TGTGCCAGCAGCGGTCTAGTGGGAGTGCGCCCAGATACGCAGTATTTT.

A word on this clonotype: The conserved phenylalanine or tryptophan is not found at the CDR3 terminus, so this likely reflects a read error. The chain joins TRBV4-3 to TRBJ1-2, with D perhaps matching TRBD1 (6 bases). V was cut by 0 bases and J by 4 bases, with 18 bases left in between. This CDR3 spans 17 amino acids. Germline CDR1 reads LGHNA; CDR2 reads YSLEER. The CDR3 loop reads CASSQDGVGDKPYGYTL. For the CDR3, the DNA is TGCGCCAGCAGCCAAGATGGGGTAGGGGACAAGCCCTATGGCTACACCTTA.

This clonotype has a count of ten or more. This chain joins TRBV10-3 and TRBJ1-1, with 8 bases that match TRBD1. Unmatched junction bases numbered 4, after V lost 5 bases and J lost 2 bases. The CDR3 length is 14 residues. Germline CDR1 reads ENHRY; CDR2 reads SYGVKD. CDR3 DNA: TGTGCCATCAGTTCTGACAGGGGAAACACTGAAGCTTTCTTT. It yields the protein CAISSDRGNTEAFF.

Turning to this clonotype: Likely a read error: the CDR3 ends without its conserved phenylalanine or tryptophan. The chain carries TRBV5-4 and TRBJ2-1, with D unresolved. Trimming cost V 0 bases and J 0 bases, with 10 bases left between them. This CDR3 comprises 16 residues. Germline V gene data show CDR1 as SGHNT and CDR2 as YYREEE (reference sequence). CDR3 sequence: CASSLAASTSYNEQFL. The CDR3 region has the DNA TGTGCCAGCAGCTTGGCAGCGTCAACCTCCTACAATGAGCAGTTCCTC.

Turning to this clonotype: In this CDR3 the conserved last residue, phenylalanine or tryptophan, is missing, so a read error is likely. No DNA is shown, since the ends of the CDR3 on it are uncertain; the CDR3 is the one TCRdb lists. The chain carries TRBV6-2 or TRBV6-3 and TRBJ1-5; the D call of TRBD1 is as the table states it, not checked on the DNA. Germline V gives CDR1 MNHEY, CDR2 SVGEGT. Counting both end residues, the CDR3 totals 14 amino acids. CDR3 sequence reads: CASRRRTDNQPKHL.

As for this clonotype: At one of its ends the junction is not consistent with the germline gene, which may arise from a read error. The chain recombines TRBV6-6 with TRBJ1-5; 7 bases fit TRBD1. This CDR3 spans 14 amino acids. The V gene's germline CDR1 is MNHNY and CDR2 SVGAGI (reference sequence). The CDR3: CASSQTGLAQPQHF. The CDR3 region has the DNA TGTGCCAGCAGTCAGACAGGGCTGGCTCAGCCTCAGCATTTT.

A note on this clonotype: This CDR3 fails to terminate in the conserved phenylalanine or tryptophan, so it likely reflects a read error. The chain links TRBV6-1 to TRBJ2-3, with no clear D. The CDR3 runs to 15 residues. Germline lookup yields CDR1 MNHNS and CDR2 SASEGT. V lost 1 base to trimming and J lost 2 bases, with 10 bases between them. The CDR3 DNA follows: TGTGCCAGCAGTGAAGGAGTTGGATCCACAGATACGCAGTATTTG. Protein sequence: CASSEGVGSTDTQYL.

This clonotype was seen just once. At one end, the junction sequence differs from germline, possibly due to a read error. This chain connects TRBV29-1 to TRBJ2-1, with D perhaps matching TRBD2 (5 bases). Germline V gene sequence: CDR1 SQVTM, CDR2 ANQGSEA. CDR3 length equals 12 residues. CDR3 amino acids: CSVEGQNNERFF. CDR3 coding DNA: TGCAGCGTCGAGGGCCAGAACAATGAGCGGTTCTTC.

Details on this clonotype: The germline gene is not matched at one end of the junction; a read error may be the cause. The V call is TRBV12-3 or TRBV12-4, the J call TRBJ2-1, with D possibly matching TRBD1 (6 bases). The CDR3 has 13 amino acids. This CDR3 is CASSSRGVGEHFF. The CDR3 DNA follows: TGCGCCAGCAGTTCCAGGGGCGTCGGTGAGCATTTCTTC.

Notes on this clonotype: The junction shows a germline mismatch at one end, possibly a read error. This chain links TRBV12-3 or TRBV12-4 with TRBJ2-1; D is uncertain. The CDR3 sequence is 13 residues long. In DNA, the CDR3 is TGTGCCAGCAGTTTCAGGACGATAAATGAACAGTTCTTC. It codes for CASSFRTINEQFF.

Notes on this clonotype: At one end, the junction sequence differs from germline, possibly due to a read error. This chain links TRBV29-1 with TRBJ2-1; D remains unclear. The CDR3 is 12 residues long. The germline gives CDR1 SQVTM, CDR2 ANQGSEA. This CDR3 is CNVDDLGNEQFF. CDR3 sequence (DNA): TGCAACGTTGATGATTTGGGAAATGAGCAGTTCTTC.

In regard to this clonotype: Mismatch with germline at one junction end may stem from a read error. V is TRBV2 and J is TRBJ1-1; 9 positions agree with TRBD1. The germline V gene has CDR1 SNHLY and CDR2 FYNNEI. The CDR3 consists of 16 residues. In DNA form, the CDR3 reads TGTGCCAGCGTGGACAGGGGATCTCTAATGAACACTGAAGTTTTCTTT. It codes for CASVDRGSLMNTEVFF.